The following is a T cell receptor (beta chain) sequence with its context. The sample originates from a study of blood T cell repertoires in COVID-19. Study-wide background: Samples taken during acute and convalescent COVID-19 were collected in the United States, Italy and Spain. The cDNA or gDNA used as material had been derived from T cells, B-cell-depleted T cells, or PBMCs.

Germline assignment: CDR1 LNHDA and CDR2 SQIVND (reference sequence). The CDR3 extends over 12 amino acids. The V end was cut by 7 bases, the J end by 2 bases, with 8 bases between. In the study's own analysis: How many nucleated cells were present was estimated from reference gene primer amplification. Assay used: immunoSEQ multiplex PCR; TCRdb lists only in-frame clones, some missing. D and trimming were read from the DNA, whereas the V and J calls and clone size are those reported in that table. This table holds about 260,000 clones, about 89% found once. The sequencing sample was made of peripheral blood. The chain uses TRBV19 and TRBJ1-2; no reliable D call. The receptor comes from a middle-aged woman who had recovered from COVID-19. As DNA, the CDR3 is TGTGCCAGTACGTACAACAACTATGGCTACACCTTC. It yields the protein CASTYNNYGYTF.